The 28 T cell receptor beta chains given below trace back to one sample, sequenced in a study of CD8+ T cells in alopecia areata. Sequencing used cDNA as its template, made by extracting RNA and reverse transcribing it. Measured with immunoSEQ multiplex PCR; TCRdb has only the in-frame clones, and not every one. Found here are approximately 110,000 clones, no singletons; the ten largest cover about 20%. Sequenced material: lesional skin. These receptors came from a C3H/HeJ mouse with alopecia areata. For this mouse line, the MHC haplotype is H2-k.

With regard to this clone: Gene and germline names: mouse. The CDR3 end falls 4 residues outside the read, so it is completed with the germline J gene. V and J are TRBV1 and TRBJ1-1; 7 bases map to TRBD1. V was clipped by 1 base and J by 1 base; unmatched bases: 6. CDR1 and CDR2 from the germline V gene are NSQYPW and LRSPGD (reference sequence). The CDR3 is 16 amino acids. The covered CDR3 bases are TGCACCTGCAGTGCAGTTGACAGGGTGAGAAACACA. Its protein is CTCSAVDRVRNT. The whole CDR3 protein is CTCSAVDRVRNTEVFF.

Turning to this clone: TCRdb's protein and the translated DNA diverge at residue 13; the protein reported here is the translation of the DNA. Mouse germline and gene names are used. CDR3 protein: CASSDGTDISGNTLYF. The DNA read from the CDR3 is TGTGCCAGCAGTGATGGGACAGACATTTCTGGAAATACG. The rearrangement joins TRBV13-3 to TRBJ1-3, with a possible D match to TRBD1 (6 bases). The CDR3 end is not reached by the read, which stops 3 residues before it; the germline J gene fills it in. V was shortened by 0 bases and J by 0 bases, with 10 bases between the two germline ends. Germline loops: CDR1 NNHDY, CDR2 SYVADS. The length of the CDR3 is 16 residues.

As concerns this clone: Mouse names are used for the genes. The read stops 4 residues short of the end of the CDR3; the missing end is completed from the germline J gene. The V and J genes are TRBV19 and TRBJ2-7, with D possibly matching TRBD1 (5 bases). The CDR3 loop spans 13 amino acids. CDR1 is FNHDT and CDR2 is SITEND in the germline V gene (reference sequence). The sequenced part of the CDR3 DNA is TGTGCCAGCAGTCCCACGGACAAATAT. The encoded protein is CASSPTDKY. The entire CDR3 is CASSPTDKYEQYF.

As for this clone: Any gene name here is a mouse gene name. Coverage ceases 4 residues before the CDR3 finishes, and the germline J gene fills in the end. V usage is TRBV13-2 and J usage is TRBJ2-7; D is possibly TRBD2 (5 bases). Looked up from germline, CDR1 is NNHNN and CDR2 is SYGAGS (reference sequence). Trimming took off 0 bases at V and 0 bases at J, with 7 bases between the two ends. The CDR3 extends over 14 amino acids. The CDR3 loop is CASGDELVSYEQYF. The DNA read from the CDR3 is TGTGCCAGCGGTGATGAACTGGTCTCCTAT.

About this clone itself: The gene names given are mouse names. The sequenced fragment ends 4 residues before the CDR3 boundary, so the rest is inferred from the germline J gene. The chain has TRBV13-2 and TRBJ2-3, with TRBD2 matching 9 bases. Trimming cost V 6 bases and J 1 base; bases outside gene matches: 3. The CDR3 is 14 amino acids. The germline gives CDR1 NNHNN, CDR2 SYGAGS (reference sequence). The sequenced CDR3 bases are TGTGCCAGCGCCCGGGACTGGGGTGCAGAA. Protein product: CASARDWGAE. The entire CDR3 is CASARDWGAETLYF.

Of note for this clone: Genes here carry mouse names. The sequence runs out 4 residues before the end of the CDR3; the remainder is reconstructed from the germline J gene. The genes are TRBV1 and TRBJ1-2; perhaps TRBD1 as D (6 bases). V shed 3 bases and J shed 0 bases, with 14 bases lying between them. Germline V gives CDR1 NSQYPW, CDR2 LRSPGD (reference sequence). The length of the CDR3 is 16 residues. The part of the CDR3 DNA that was read is TGCACCTGCAGTGCCTCGCGGGACAAAGCAAACTCC. It translates to CTCSASRDKANS. The whole CDR3 sequence is CTCSASRDKANSDYTF.

As concerns this clone: Gene names denote mouse genes. The CDR3 end is not reached by the read, which stops 4 residues before it; the germline J gene fills it in. This chain links TRBV1 with TRBJ2-1, with 7 bases aligning to TRBD1. Germline assignment: CDR1 NSQYPW and CDR2 LRSPGD (reference sequence). V shed 2 bases, J shed 6 bases, and the junction held 4 bases outside the gene matches. The CDR3 runs to 14 residues. CDR3 in amino acids: CTCSAPGQTAEQFF. The part of the CDR3 DNA that was read is TGCACCTGCAGTGCACCGGGACAGACTGCT.

This clone was seen at least ten times. The germline and genes are mouse ones. With the read ending 4 residues before the CDR3 end, the germline J gene is used to fill in that end. This chain connects TRBV16 to TRBJ2-5; possibly TRBD1 for D (5 bases). Per germline, CDR1 SGHSA and CDR2 FRNQAP. This CDR3 contains 13 residues. Trimming removed 5 bases from V and 0 bases from J, with 6 bases in between. CDR3 loop: CASSRQNQDTQYF. The sequenced CDR3 bases are TGTGCAAGCAGCCGACAGAACCAAGAC.

This clone has only a few counts. Gene names follow the mouse nomenclature. The read halts 4 residues ahead of the CDR3 end, with the missing end drawn from the germline J gene. V gene TRBV13-1 combines with J gene TRBJ2-1, with 7 bases lining up with TRBD1. Germline-derived CDR1 and CDR2 are NSHNY and SYGAGN. V lost 2 bases and J lost 2; bases outside the gene matches: 4. The CDR3 covers 15 residues. CDR3 sequence: CASSETGEDYAEQFF. Incomplete CDR3 DNA: TGTGCCAGCAGTGAAACAGGGGAGGACTATGCT.

Turning to this clone: TCRdb's protein and the translated DNA diverge at residue 12; the protein reported here is the translation of the DNA. Germline and genes: mouse. The missing CDR3 end, 3 residues past where the read stops, is filled in from the germline J gene. The chain links TRBV13-3 to TRBJ1-6, with D hard to call. TRBJ1-6 is an open reading frame whose function is uncertain. Trimming took off 2 bases at V and 8 bases at J, with 14 bases between the two ends. Germline V lookup: CDR1 NNHDY, CDR2 SYVADS. CDR3 length: 15 residues. The sequenced CDR3 bases are TGTGCCAGCAGTGAGTTTGGGTTCCGGGATTCGCCC. Translated, it gives CASSEFGFRDSP. The entire CDR3 is CASSEFGFRDSPLYF.

This clone has only a few counts. Gene names follow the mouse nomenclature. Read coverage stops 4 residues before the CDR3 terminus; the germline J gene supplies the remainder. The chain employs TRBV19 and TRBJ2-5, with a tentative D call TRBD1 (6 bases). The V gene's germline CDR1 is FNHDT and CDR2 SITEND (reference sequence). This CDR3 is 13 amino acids long. The CDR3 bases that were read are TGTGCCAGCAGTATTGAGGGGGAAGAC. Protein: CASSIEGED. The complete CDR3 protein is CASSIEGEDTQYF.

This clone was observed a few times. TCRdb's protein and the DNA translation differ at residue 12; the protein here comes from the DNA. Mouse gene names apply. The read ends 3 residues before the CDR3 terminus; that terminus is restored from the germline J gene. The V and J genes are TRBV19 and TRBJ1-3; D perhaps matches TRBD1 (5 bases). Looked up from germline, CDR1 is FNHDT and CDR2 is SITEND (reference sequence). The V gene lost 4 bases and the J gene lost 0 bases, with 11 bases spanning the gap. The CDR3 consists of 15 residues. The CDR3 loop is CASSVGHRSGNTLYF. CDR3 DNA, as far as it was read: TGTGCCAGCAGTGTCGGACACCGTTCTGGAAATACG. The variable domain in full, with the rest retrieved from reference TRBV19 and TRBJ1-3, is GGIITQTPKFLIGQEGQKLTLKCQQNFNHDTMYWYRQDSGKGLRLIYYSITENDLQKGDLSEGYDASREKKSSFSLTVTSAQKNEMAVFLCASSVGHRSGNTLYFGEGSRLIVV.

This clone was detected a few times. Germline and genes here are mouse. The CDR3 end lies 4 residues beyond the end of the read and is filled in from the germline J gene. The V call is TRBV19, the J call TRBJ2-1; 14 bases are shared with TRBD2. This CDR3 contains 17 residues. The germline CDR1 and CDR2 sequences are FNHDT and SITEND (reference sequence). This CDR3 is CASSRGLGGRLEAEQFF. CDR3 DNA, as far as it was read: TGTGCCAGCAGTAGGGGACTGGGGGGGCGCTTGGAGGCT.

Comment on this clone: Gene and germline names: mouse. The sequenced fragment ends 4 residues before the CDR3 boundary, so the rest is inferred from the germline J gene. V usage is TRBV19 and J usage is TRBJ2-7; TRBD2 matches at 11 bases. Trimming at V came to 8 bases and at J to 3 bases, leaving 1 base not matched to a gene. This CDR3 region has 12 residues. Germline CDR1 reads FNHDT; CDR2 reads SITEND (reference sequence). CDR3 amino acids: CASGLGGYEQYF. The DNA read from the CDR3 is TGTGCCAGTGGACTGGGGGGCTAT.

Of note for this clone: Germline and genes here are mouse. The missing CDR3 end, 4 residues past where the read stops, is filled in from the germline J gene. V is TRBV13-1 and J is TRBJ2-4; D is perhaps TRBD1 (6 bases). Germline assignment: CDR1 NSHNY and CDR2 SYGAGN. This CDR3 region has 14 residues. CDR3 amino acids: CASSDARGGNTLYF. CDR3 DNA (partial): TGTGCCAGCAGTGATGCGCGAGGGGGAAAC.

This clone was counted between two and nine times. The genes and germline here are from mouse. Read sequence stops 4 residues before the CDR3 end, and the germline J gene provides the missing end. The J gene is TRBJ2-4, the V gene TRBV13-1; 8 nucleotides agree with TRBD2. This CDR3 region has 16 residues. CDR1 NSHNY and CDR2 SYGAGN come from the germline V gene. V was clipped by 4 bases and J by 0 bases; unmatched bases: 7. The chain's CDR3 is CASSRGWGASQNTLYF. CDR3 DNA, as far as it was read: TGTGCCAGCAGTAGAGGCTGGGGGGCAAGTCAAAAC.

This clone has a count of ten or more. Mouse names are used for the genes. Coverage ceases 4 residues before the CDR3 finishes, and the germline J gene fills in the end. The chain is built from TRBV1 and TRBJ2-1; 8 bases are a match to TRBD2. This CDR3 is 14 amino acids long. Germline loops: CDR1 NSQYPW, CDR2 LRSPGD (reference sequence). The J segment lost 0 bases and the V segment lost 5 bases, leaving 0 bases of the junction unmatched. Partial CDR3 DNA: TGCACCTGCAGTACTGGGGGTAACTATGCT. Protein: CTCSTGGNYA. Given in full, the CDR3 is CTCSTGGNYAEQFF.

Note on this clone: Gene names follow the mouse nomenclature. The CDR3 end lies 4 residues beyond the end of the read and is filled in from the germline J gene. The chain recombines TRBV13-1 with TRBJ2-3, with 8 bases matching TRBD1. There are 15 residues in the CDR3. Germline-derived CDR1 and CDR2 are NSHNY and SYGAGN. J was trimmed by 2 bases and V by 0 bases; bases with no gene match: 2. The sequenced part of the CDR3 DNA is TGTGCCAGCAGTGATGCGACAGGGGATGCAGAA. Its protein product is CASSDATGDAE. The whole CDR3 reads CASSDATGDAETLYF.

This clone was counted between two and nine times. Genes and germline are mouse. The CDR3 extends 4 residues past the end of the read, so its final part is completed from the germline J gene. The chain has TRBV14 and TRBJ2-1; TRBD2 aligns across 10 bases. There are 14 residues in the CDR3. Trimming removed 5 bases from V and 4 bases from J; junction bases left unmatched: 3. The V gene's germline CDR1 is SGHDT and CDR2 FRDEAV. Here the CDR3 reads CASRAGGAYAEQFF. The CDR3 DNA, read in part, is TGTGCCAGCAGGGCTGGGGGGGCTTATGCT.

Regarding this clone: Mouse gene names apply. The read terminates 4 residues ahead of where the CDR3 ends, so the germline J gene completes it. The gene calls are TRBV17 and TRBJ2-1; 11 bases are a match to TRBD1. Germline lookup yields CDR1 MNHDT and CDR2 YYDKIL. This CDR3 is built from 15 residues. The V gene end was trimmed by 3 bases and the J gene end by 5 bases; junction bases not matched to a gene: 3. The sequenced CDR3 bases are TGTGCTAGCAGTAGCCTGGGACAGGGGGATGCT. It specifies CASSSLGQGDA. The whole CDR3 is CASSSLGQGDAEQFF.

Of note for this clone: All gene names here are mouse names. The missing CDR3 end, 4 residues past where the read stops, is filled in from the germline J gene. V and J are TRBV13-3 and TRBJ2-7; 11 positions match TRBD2. Germline V gene lookup returns CDR1 NNHDY and CDR2 SYVADS. There are 14 residues in the CDR3. The CDR3 spells CASSHWGGGYEQYF. CDR3 bases read: TGTGCCAGCAGCCACTGGGGGGGCGGGTAT.

This clone was counted only a few times. Gene names are the mouse ones. CDR3 DNA (partial): TGTGCCAGCAGTCAGACTGGGGGGAGCTATGCT. Amino acid sequence: CASSQTGGSYA. In full, the CDR3 reads CASSQTGGSYAEQFF. V gene TRBV19 combines with J gene TRBJ2-1; 10 positions match TRBD2. The read terminates 4 residues ahead of where the CDR3 ends, so the germline J gene completes it. The CDR3 covers 15 residues. V shed 4 bases, J shed 3 bases, and the junction held 4 bases outside the gene matches. The germline CDR1 and CDR2 sequences are FNHDT and SITEND (reference sequence).

This clone was seen a handful of times. DNA and listed protein disagree at residue 14, so the protein shown here was translated from the DNA. Gene names follow the mouse nomenclature. The observed sequence ends 3 residues before the CDR3 terminus, with the missing tail filled in from the germline J gene. The V gene is TRBV16, the J gene TRBJ1-3, with 11 bases aligning to TRBD1. Germline values: CDR1 SGHSA, CDR2 FRNQAP. V shed 1 base, J shed 0 bases, and the junction held 2 bases outside the gene matches. This CDR3 contains 17 residues. The CDR3 loop reads CASSLGDRGDSGNTLYF. CDR3 DNA (partial): TGTGCAAGCAGCTTAGGGGACAGGGGGGATTCTGGAAATACG.

This clone was observed a handful of times. All gene names here are mouse names. The read falls 4 residues short of the CDR3 end, and the missing part is taken from the germline J gene. The chain carries TRBV13-3 and TRBJ2-7; possibly TRBD1 for D (5 bases). This CDR3 has 13 amino acids. Germline-derived CDR1 and CDR2 are NNHDY and SYVADS. The V end lost 3 bases, the J end lost 2 bases, and 9 bases lay between the germline ends. The CDR3 DNA, read in part, is TGTGCCAGCAGTGCCTCAGGGCCCTAT. It yields the protein CASSASGPY. The whole CDR3 reads CASSASGPYEQYF.

This clone was seen a few times. The listed genes are named as in mouse. The CDR3 end lies 4 residues beyond the end of the read and is filled in from the germline J gene. The rearrangement joins TRBV13-3 to TRBJ1-2; 10 bases map to TRBD1. Germline lookup yields CDR1 NNHDY and CDR2 SYVADS. The CDR3 is 15 amino acids. The sequenced part of the CDR3 DNA is TGTGCCAGCAGTGATTTGCGGGACAGGGGCTTC. This gives the protein CASSDLRDRGF. The complete CDR3 sequence is CASSDLRDRGFDYTF.

About this clone itself: Mouse germline and gene names are used. Coverage ceases 4 residues before the CDR3 finishes, and the germline J gene fills in the end. The gene calls are TRBV13-3 and TRBJ2-7; 11 bases are a match to TRBD1. CDR1 NNHDY and CDR2 SYVADS come from the germline V gene. This CDR3 has 15 residues. The sequenced CDR3 bases are TGTGCCAGCAGTGATGCAGGGGACAGGGGGGAT. Protein: CASSDAGDRGD. The full CDR3 reads CASSDAGDRGDEQYF.

This clone was counted only a few times. Mouse germline and gene names are used. With the read ending 4 residues before the CDR3 end, the germline J gene is used to fill in that end. The gene calls are TRBV17 and TRBJ2-3; perhaps TRBD1 as D (5 bases). This CDR3 spans 13 amino acids. V was trimmed by 3 bases and J by 4 bases, leaving 8 bases between them. Looked up from germline, CDR1 is MNHDT and CDR2 is YYDKIL. CDR3 DNA (partial): TGTGCTAGCAGTAGGCAGGGTCCAGAA. Translating gives CASSRQGPE. The full-length CDR3 reads as CASSRQGPETLYF.

This clone was counted only a few times. Mouse names are used for the genes. The CDR3 extends 4 residues past the end of the read, so its final part is completed from the germline J gene. V usage is TRBV13-3 and J usage is TRBJ2-5; TRBD1 matches at 7 bases. The V gene's germline CDR1 is NNHDY and CDR2 SYVADS. The V and J ends lost 1 base and 0 bases, in that order; junction bases with no gene match: 8. The CDR3 is 17 amino acids. The sequenced part of the CDR3 DNA is TGTGCCAGCAGTGATAGGGGACAGATCATTAACCAAGAC. Translating it yields CASSDRGQIINQD. The full CDR3 protein is CASSDRGQIINQDTQYF. The complete variable domain, with remaining parts taken from reference TRBV13-3 and TRBJ2-5, reads EAAVTQSPRSKVAVTGGKVTLSCHQTNNHDYMYWYRQDTGHGLRLIHYSYVADSTEKGDIPDGYKASRPSQENFSLILELASLSQTAVYFCASSDRGQIINQDTQYFGPGTRLLVL.